The rows below give T cell receptor beta chains drawn from one sample of a study of blood T cell repertoires in COVID-19. The method was immunoSEQ multiplex PCR; TCRdb's version includes in-frame clones alone and lacks a portion of them. The sample holds roughly 130,000 clones, about four fifths seen once. Material for sequencing was peripheral blood. These receptors were taken from a man in his sixties with active or convalescent COVID-19. Both conserved end residues are part of each CDR3. Fields, in order: J gene, V gene, clone size, D gene, CDR3 protein, CDR3 DNA. D genes are given only for firm matches. Only some rows state a clone size, as once, few, many or a class for expanded clones.

>TRBJ2-7|TRBV20-1|medium-sized|-
CSARATYEQYF
TGCAGTGCTAGGGCAACCTACGAGCAGTACTTC
>TRBJ2-7|TRBV5-1|-|-
CASSARGYEQYF
TGCGCCAGCAGCGCCCGGGGCTACGAGCAGTACTTC
>TRBJ2-3|TRBV5-5|once|-
CASSALGTDTQYF
TGTGCCAGCAGCGCCCTGGGGACTGATACGCAGTATTTT
>TRBJ2-7|TRBV19|once|TRBD2
CASSTGGSGSPAYEQYF
TGTGCCAGTAGTACCGGTGGTAGCGGGAGCCCTGCCTACGAGCAGTACTTC
>TRBJ2-3|TRBV20-1|-|TRBD1
CSASGTGGSGRADTQYF
TGCAGTGCTAGTGGGACAGGAGGAAGCGGGCGCGCAGATACGCAGTATTTT
>TRBJ1-1|TRBV7-3|-|TRBD1
CASSQGQGRVEAFF
TGTGCCAGCAGCCAAGGACAGGGGAGGGTAGAAGCTTTCTTT
>TRBJ1-5|TRBV9|-|-
CASSVRVIQPQHF
TGTGCCAGCAGCGTACGGGTTATTCAGCCCCAGCATTTT
>TRBJ1-2|TRBV24-1|-|TRBD1
CATSESTGGVDGYTF
TGTGCCACCAGTGAGTCAACAGGGGGAGTCGATGGCTACACCTTC
>TRBJ2-5|TRBV7-9|-|TRBD2
CASSLRGLAGEGGETQYF
TGTGCCAGCAGTCTACGGGGACTAGCGGGAGAGGGGGGAGAGACCCAGTACTTC
>TRBJ2-6|TRBV3-1/TRBV3-2|-|-
CASSPGQPYSGANVLTF
TGTGCCAGCAGCCCCGGACAGCCTTACTCTGGGGCCAACGTCCTGACTTTC
>TRBJ2-2|TRBV9|once|TRBD2
CASSPRTSGTGGELFF
TGTGCCAGCAGCCCTCGGACTAGCGGGACGGGCGGGGAGCTGTTTTTT
>TRBJ2-1|TRBV19|once|TRBD2
CASTRQRGSSYNEQFF
TGTGCCAGCACACGCCAGCGGGGTAGCTCCTACAATGAGCAGTTCTTC
>TRBJ2-3|TRBV11-2|-|TRBD2
CASSPFPQREAGTQYF
TGTGCCAGCAGCCCTTTCCCACAGCGGGAGGCAGGTACGCAGTATTTT
>TRBJ2-2|TRBV19|once|-
CASSRQHTGELFF
TGTGCCAGTAGTAGACAACACACCGGGGAGCTGTTTTTT
>TRBJ2-7|TRBV19|-|-
CASSKADRPYEQYF
TGTGCCAGTAGTAAAGCGGACAGACCCTACGAGCAGTACTTC
>TRBJ2-4|TRBV21-1|-|-
CASSKVAGILTKNIQYF
TGTGCCAGCAGCAAAGTCGCAGGGATCCTAACCAAAAACATTCAGTACTTC
>TRBJ1-1|TRBV28|-|-
CASRRQYTEAFF
TGTGCCAGCAGAAGACAGTACACTGAAGCTTTCTTT
>TRBJ2-2|TRBV19|-|-
CASTVQKNTGELFF
TGTGCCAGTACCGTGCAGAAGAACACCGGGGAGCTGTTTTTT
>TRBJ2-1|TRBV4-1|-|-
CASSQDVSSYNEQFF
TGCGCCAGCAGCCAAGATGTGAGCTCCTACAATGAGCAGTTCTTC
>TRBJ2-7|TRBV5-1|few|TRBD1
CASSLAIGGGRNEQYF
TGCGCCAGCAGCTTGGCAATAGGGGGCGGACGAAACGAGCAGTACTTC
>TRBJ2-7|TRBV12-3/TRBV12-4|-|-
CASSLGGSYEQYF
TGTGCCAGCAGTTTAGGCGGCTCCTACGAGCAGTACTTC
>TRBJ2-3|TRBV27|few|-
CASSPGLSVNTDTQYF
TGTGCCAGCTCCCCAGGGCTCAGCGTAAACACAGATACGCAGTATTTT
>TRBJ2-3|TRBV19|-|-
CATSFHGAPDTQYF
TGTGCCACCTCATTCCATGGGGCCCCAGATACGCAGTATTTT
>TRBJ2-1|TRBV20-1|few|TRBD2
CSASSGVYNEQFF
TGCAGTGCCAGTAGCGGGGTCTACAATGAGCAGTTCTTC
>TRBJ1-1|TRBV12-5|-|-
CASGSSGRTEAFF
TGTGCTAGTGGTTCCTCAGGGCGGACTGAAGCTTTCTTT
>TRBJ2-1|TRBV15|many|TRBD2
CATSPGTSGRHEQFF
TGTGCCACCAGCCCTGGGACTAGCGGACGTCATGAGCAGTTCTTC
>TRBJ2-3|TRBV7-8|-|-
CASSHQLADTQYF
TGTGCCAGCAGCCACCAACTGGCAGATACGCAGTATTTT
>TRBJ2-4|TRBV4-3|-|TRBD1
CASSPSTGNFIQYF
TGCGCCAGCAGCCCCTCGACAGGGAATTTCATTCAGTACTTC
>TRBJ2-3|TRBV4-3|-|-
CASSQGNGDDYGDTQYF
TGCGCCAGCAGCCAAGGGAATGGAGACGATTATGGAGATACGCAGTATTTT